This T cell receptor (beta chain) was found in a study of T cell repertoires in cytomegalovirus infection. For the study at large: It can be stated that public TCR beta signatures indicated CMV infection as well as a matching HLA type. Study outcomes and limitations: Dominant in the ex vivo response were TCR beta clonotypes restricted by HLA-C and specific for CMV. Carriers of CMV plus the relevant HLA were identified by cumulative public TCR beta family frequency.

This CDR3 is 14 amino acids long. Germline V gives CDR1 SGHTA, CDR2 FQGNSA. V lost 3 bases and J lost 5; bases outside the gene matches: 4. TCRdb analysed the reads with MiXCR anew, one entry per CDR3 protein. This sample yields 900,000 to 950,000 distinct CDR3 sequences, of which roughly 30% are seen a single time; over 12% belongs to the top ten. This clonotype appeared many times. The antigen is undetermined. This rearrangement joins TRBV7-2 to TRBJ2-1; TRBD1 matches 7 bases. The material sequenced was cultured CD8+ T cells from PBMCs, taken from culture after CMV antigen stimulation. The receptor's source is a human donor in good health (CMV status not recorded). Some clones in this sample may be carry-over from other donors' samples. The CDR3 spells CASSLGTAHNEQFF. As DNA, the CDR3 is TGTGCCAGCAGCTTGGGGACAGCCCACAATGAGCAGTTCTTC.